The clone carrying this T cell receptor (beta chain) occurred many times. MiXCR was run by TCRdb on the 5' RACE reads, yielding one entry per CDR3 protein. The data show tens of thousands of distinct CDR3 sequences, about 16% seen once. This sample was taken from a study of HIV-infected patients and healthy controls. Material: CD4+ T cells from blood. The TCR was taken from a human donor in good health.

CDR3 in amino acids: CASSQVVTRLGTDTQYF. CDR3 DNA sequence: TGTGCCAGCAGCCAAGTCGTCACCCGCCTGGGGACAGATACGCAGTATTTT. V is TRBV3-1 and J is TRBJ2-3; no clear D gene. Germline V lookup: CDR1 LGHDT, CDR2 YNNKEL (reference sequence). The CDR3 sequence is 17 residues long. Trimming pared 1 base from V and 3 bases from J, leaving 17 bases between.